What follows is one T cell receptor beta chain and its context. The entry originates in a study of blood T cell repertoires in COVID-19. Study background: Whether acute or convalescent, the COVID-19 samples came from the United States, Italy and Spain. PBMCs, B-cell-depleted T cells, or T cells provided the cDNA or gDNA that made up the material.

TCRdb keeps only in-frame clones here, not all; method: immunoSEQ multiplex PCR. In the table there are 250,000 to 350,000 clones, roughly 89% of which are singletons. V was shortened by 2 bases and J by 6 bases, with 14 bases between the two germline ends. The length of the CDR3 is 14 residues. The germline CDR1 and CDR2 sequences are SGHTA and FQGTGA. The chain combines TRBV7-3 with TRBJ2-7, with D possibly being TRBD2 (5 bases). Sequenced material: peripheral blood. This TCR derives from a woman in her thirties or forties who had recovered from COVID-19. This CDR3 is CASSLGLPGAEQYF. The CDR3 DNA reads as TGTGCCAGCAGCTTAGGACTGCCGGGCGCCGAGCAGTACTTC. Filled out from reference TRBV7-3 and TRBJ2-7, the complete variable domain reads GAGVSQTPSNKVTEKGKYVELRCDPISGHTALYWYRQSLGQGPEFLIYFQGTGAADDSGLPNDRFFAVRPEGSVSTLKIQRTERGDSAVYLCASSLGLPGAEQYFGPGTRLTVT.